The present TCR beta chain was sequenced within a study of CD8+ T cells in alopecia areata. Broader study findings: Scalp and blood retained many expanded lesional clones during tofacitinib.

The V and J ends lost 5 bases and 1 base, in that order; junction bases with no gene match: 14. In germline, CDR1 is PRHDT, CDR2 FYEKMQ (reference sequence). The CDR3 has 18 residues. Turning to this clone: Its antigen remains unknown.

Isolated RNA was reverse transcribed into cDNA used as the sequencing template. Assay used: immunoSEQ multiplex PCR; TCRdb lists only in-frame clones, some missing. In the table there are over 100,000 clones, roughly three fifths of which are singletons. As for treatment: oral pan-JAK inhibitor, 5-10 mg twice daily. The starting material was CD8+ T cells sorted from blood, obtained at week 24, from a patient treated with tofacitinib. This rearrangement joins TRBV13 to TRBJ2-5; 9 nucleotides align to TRBD2. The clonotype originates from a human donor with alopecia areata. The CDR3 spells CASSPSDGLAPTQETQYF. CDR3 DNA: TGTGCCAGCAGCCCCTCAGACGGACTAGCGCCAACCCAAGAGACCCAGTACTTC. Variable domain in full (rest from reference TRBV13 and TRBJ2-5): AAGVIQSPRHLIKEKRETATLKCYPIPRHDTVYWYQQGPGQDPQFLISFYEKMQSDKGSIPDRFSAQQFSDYHSELNMSSLELGDSALYFCASSPSDGLAPTQETQYFGPGTRLLVL.